This T cell receptor (beta chain) was identified during a study of chemoradiotherapy in HPV16-positive cancers. Study information: Functional T-cell assays on a couple of HPV16-positive patients' cells defined candidate HPV-specific clones and common TCR motifs.

Germline CDR1 and CDR2: MNHEY and SMNVEV (reference sequence). V was shortened by 5 bases and J by 0 bases, with 19 bases between the two germline ends. The CDR3 totals 17 residues. Repertoires were generated with immunoSEQ multiplex PCR, while TCRdb's copy carries only in-frame clones and drops some. The sample records 12,000 or so clones, 63% being singletons. Broader study findings: The functional HPV-specific definition rests on just two HPV16-positive patients. Non-HPV-specific T cells did not expand in tumors during treatment, whereas candidate HPV-specific clones and E7-related motifs did. HPV-responsive T-cell expansion during chemoradiotherapy was linked to improved recurrence-free survival in HPV16-positive patients.

Details on this clone: Its antigen is currently unknown.

The rearrangement joins TRBV27 to TRBJ1-2, with D perhaps matching TRBD1 (6 bases). The sequence was collected from a human donor with HPV-associated anogenital cancer. This specimen was acquired from a patient who underwent chemoradiotherapy. The CDR3 spells CASSTRGQTSANYGYTF. CDR3 DNA: TGTGCCAGCAGTACCAGAGGACAGACATCAGCTAACTATGGCTACACCTTC.